This T cell receptor beta chain emerged from a study of T cell clonotyping in hematopoietic cell transplantation. Clones were read by immunoSEQ multiplex PCR, and TCRdb kept only the in-frame ones, dropping some. This repertoire shows about 6,300 clones, 80% to 90% found once; its top ten account for roughly 15%. The material sequenced was peripheral blood mononuclear cells, taken 180 days after allogeneic stem cell transplant. This receptor was taken from a female patient in her forties or fifties who had an allogeneic stem cell transplant from an unrelated donor, so the T cells may come from the graft donor. Some clones in this sample may be carry-over from other donors' samples.

CDR3 coding DNA: TGTGCCAGCAGCTTCTATTGGGAGGGCGCAACTAATGAAAAACTGTTTTTT. It yields the protein CASSFYWEGATNEKLFF. The chain combines TRBV28 with TRBJ1-4; no reliable D call. Germline CDR1 is MDHEN and CDR2 is SYDVKM. The CDR3 is made up of 17 amino acids. V gave up 6 bases and J gave up 0 bases, with 17 bases separating them.